This is a list of T cell receptor beta chains from one sample in a study of cytomegalovirus exposure and HLA in healthy donors. Only in-frame clones appear in the TCRdb table, and some are missing; sequencing was by immunoSEQ multiplex PCR. The profile shows some 250,000 clones, roughly 87% of them singletons. Sequences were obtained from PBMCs. These receptors came from a woman aged 40 to 50 in good health and CMV-seropositive. Both conserved end residues are part of each CDR3. A D gene is named only where the DNA matches it firmly. For some rows the clone size is stated as once, few or many, or as a class when expanded; others skip it.

v_gene: TRBV4-2; j_gene: TRBJ1-5; d_gene: -; abundance: -; CDR3aa: CASSQEAGSNQPQHF; CDR3nt: TGTGCCAGCAGCCAAGAGGCAGGGAGCAATCAGCCCCAGCATTTT
v_gene: TRBV5-6; j_gene: TRBJ2-7; d_gene: -; abundance: few; CDR3aa: CASSLLFTYEQYF; CDR3nt: TGTGCCAGCAGCCTTCTATTCACCTACGAGCAGTACTTC
v_gene: TRBV11-2; j_gene: TRBJ1-1; d_gene: -; abundance: -; CDR3aa: CASSYLEEWTEAFF; CDR3nt: TGTGCCAGCAGCTATTTAGAGGAGTGGACTGAAGCTTTCTTT
v_gene: TRBV18; j_gene: TRBJ2-7; d_gene: TRBD1; abundance: -; CDR3aa: CASSPGQGSYEQYF; CDR3nt: TGTGCCAGCTCACCGGGACAGGGTTCCTACGAGCAGTACTTC
v_gene: TRBV11-1; j_gene: TRBJ1-1; d_gene: -; abundance: -; CDR3aa: CASSFTQGNTEAFF; CDR3nt: TGTGCCAGCAGCTTTACCCAGGGGAACACTGAAGCTTTCTTT
v_gene: TRBV6-1; j_gene: TRBJ2-7; d_gene: TRBD2; abundance: -; CDR3aa: CASSDWTSGYEQYF; CDR3nt: TGTGCCAGCAGTGACTGGACTAGCGGATACGAGCAGTACTTC
v_gene: TRBV5-4; j_gene: TRBJ1-2; d_gene: -; abundance: few; CDR3aa: CASSRAGIEGYTF; CDR3nt: TGTGCCAGCAGCCGAGCAGGGATTGAGGGCTACACCTTC
v_gene: TRBV2; j_gene: TRBJ1-1; d_gene: -; abundance: -; CDR3aa: CASRGLTEAFF; CDR3nt: TGTGCCAGCAGGGGGCTCACTGAAGCTTTCTTT
v_gene: TRBV30; j_gene: TRBJ1-5; d_gene: -; abundance: -; CDR3aa: CAWRHRDQPQHF; CDR3nt: TGTGCCTGGAGGCACAGGGATCAGCCCCAGCATTTT
v_gene: TRBV11-2; j_gene: TRBJ2-1; d_gene: TRBD1; abundance: -; CDR3aa: CASSIDRANEQFF; CDR3nt: TGTGCCAGCAGCATCGACAGGGCCAATGAGCAGTTCTTC
v_gene: TRBV20-1; j_gene: TRBJ1-3; d_gene: -; abundance: few; CDR3aa: CSATRANTIYF; CDR3nt: TGCAGTGCTACCAGGGCAAACACCATATATTTT
v_gene: TRBV30; j_gene: TRBJ1-2; d_gene: -; abundance: -; CDR3aa: CAWSATDRNYGYTF; CDR3nt: TGTGCCTGGAGTGCTACCGACAGAAACTATGGCTACACCTTC
v_gene: TRBV7-9; j_gene: TRBJ2-7; d_gene: -; abundance: -; CDR3aa: CASSLVQGTYEQYF; CDR3nt: TGTGCCAGCAGCTTAGTCCAGGGTACCTACGAGCAGTACTTC
v_gene: TRBV19; j_gene: TRBJ1-2; d_gene: -; abundance: -; CDR3aa: CASRVGVGSHGYTF; CDR3nt: TGTGCCAGTAGGGTCGGGGTGGGGTCGCATGGCTACACCTTC
v_gene: TRBV9; j_gene: TRBJ2-7; d_gene: -; abundance: -; CDR3aa: CASSVGDRSTYEQYF; CDR3nt: TGTGCCAGCAGCGTAGGTGACAGGTCAACCTACGAGCAGTACTTC
v_gene: TRBV20-1; j_gene: TRBJ1-2; d_gene: -; abundance: -; CDR3aa: CSATGRYGYTF; CDR3nt: TGCAGTGCCACAGGGCGCTATGGCTACACCTTC
v_gene: TRBV9; j_gene: TRBJ2-5; d_gene: TRBD2; abundance: -; CDR3aa: CASSVVSYGSGSVETQYF; CDR3nt: TGTGCCAGCAGCGTAGTCTCTTACGGTAGCGGGAGCGTCGAGACCCAGTACTTC
v_gene: TRBV5-4; j_gene: TRBJ2-3; d_gene: -; abundance: few; CDR3aa: CASSSKTGTDTQYF; CDR3nt: TGTGCCAGCAGCTCAAAGACAGGCACAGATACGCAGTATTTT